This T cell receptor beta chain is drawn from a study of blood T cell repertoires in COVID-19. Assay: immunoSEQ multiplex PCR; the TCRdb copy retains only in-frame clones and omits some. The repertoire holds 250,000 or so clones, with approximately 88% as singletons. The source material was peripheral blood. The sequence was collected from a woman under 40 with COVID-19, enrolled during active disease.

This CDR3 is CASTGSKNIQYF. CDR3 in DNA: TGTGCCAGCACAGGGTCCAAAAACATTCAGTACTTC. The chain is built from TRBV28 and TRBJ2-4; the D gene is possibly TRBD1 (5 bases). V was clipped by 7 bases and J by 2 bases, with 6 bases between them. Germline V CDR1 and CDR2: MDHEN, SYDVKM. CDR3 length: 12 amino acids. Full variable domain (remainder filled in from reference TRBV28 and TRBJ2-4): DVKVTQSSRYLVKRTGEKVFLECVQDMDHENMFWYRQDPGLGLRLIYFSYDVKMKEKGDIPEGYSVSREKKERFSLILESASTNQTSMYLCASTGSKNIQYFGAGTRLSVL.